Below, 8 T cell receptor beta chains from the same sample are listed, as sequenced in a study of CD8 T cells in ankylosing spondylitis. TCRdb processed the 5' RACE reads anew with MiXCR; each CDR3 protein has one entry. The sample includes 110,000 to 150,000 distinct CDR3 sequences, approximately 9.2% seen only once; the top ten take less than 7.5%. What was sequenced was synovial fluid, either unsorted or a sorted T cell fraction (not recorded which). These receptors were collected from a male donor with ankylosing spondylitis.

The chain combines TRBV6-6 with TRBJ2-7; possibly TRBD2 for D (6 bases). Germline CDR1 reads MNHNY; CDR2 reads SVGAGI (reference sequence). V was shortened by 6 bases and J by 6 bases, with 15 bases between the two germline ends. CDR3 length: 13 residues. The CDR3 DNA is TGTGCCAGCAGGGGGCTAGCGAGGGCCGAGCAGTACTTC. Protein sequence: CASRGLARAEQYF.

This clonotype was picked up a small number of times. The chain couples TRBV24-1 to TRBJ2-3, with D uncertain. Germline V gives CDR1 KGHDR, CDR2 SFDVKD. CDR3 length: 13 amino acids. V was shortened by 9 bases and J by 0 bases, with 9 bases between the two germline ends. The DNA of the CDR3 is TGTGCCACCGCCCTGGGGAGCACAGATACGCAGTATTTT. It specifies CATALGSTDTQYF.

This clonotype was seen repeatedly, ten times or more. This chain joins TRBV28 and TRBJ1-3; TRBD1 aligns across 7 bases. Unmatched junction bases numbered 6, after V lost 5 bases and J lost 2 bases. Germline CDR1 is MDHEN and CDR2 is SYDVKM. The CDR3 extends over 15 amino acids. CDR3 in DNA: TGTGCCAGCAGTACCTCGACAGGGACTGGAAACACCATATATTTT. It specifies CASSTSTGTGNTIYF.

This clonotype has a handful of counts. V and J are TRBV28 and TRBJ1-1; tentative D call: TRBD1 (5 bases). Germline CDR1 reads MDHEN; CDR2 reads SYDVKM. The CDR3 covers 13 residues. The ends were cut back, 6 bases at V and 3 bases at J, with 11 bases in the middle. The chain's CDR3 is CASSRQFYTEAFF. The CDR3 DNA is TGTGCCAGCAGCCGACAGTTTTACACTGAAGCTTTCTTT.

V is TRBV5-1 and J is TRBJ1-2, with D maybe TRBD1 (5 bases). CDR3 length: 12 amino acids. V shed 6 bases and J shed 3 bases, with 9 bases lying between them. Germline CDR1 and CDR2: SGHRS and YFSETQ. The CDR3 is CASTQGYYGYTF. The DNA for the CDR3 is TGCGCCAGCACCCAGGGTTACTATGGCTACACCTTC.

This clonotype came up many times. The rearrangement uses TRBV10-3 and TRBJ1-2; possibly TRBD1 for D (5 bases). The CDR3 has 12 amino acids. Germline CDR1 ENHRY, CDR2 SYGVKD. Trimming shortened V by 2 bases and J by 12 bases, and 13 bases separated the two germline ends. CDR3 sequence (DNA): TGTGCCATCAGTGAGCAGGGCCTCTCTAACACCTTC. Its protein is CAISEQGLSNTF.

This clonotype was counted at least ten times. The chain has TRBV12-3 or TRBV12-4 and TRBJ1-3; D possibly corresponds to TRBD1 (5 bases). The CDR3 loop spans 15 amino acids. The germline V and J ends were trimmed by 6 bases and 4 bases, with 16 bases remaining between them. The CDR3 DNA follows: TGTGCCAGCAGGCCGCGGGACTCTTGGGGAAACACCATATATTTT. Protein: CASRPRDSWGNTIYF.

This clonotype was observed at least ten times. CDR3 DNA: TGTGCCAGCTCACCACCTAGCAAGGAAGATACGCAGTATTTT. Translated: CASSPPSKEDTQYF. The gene calls are TRBV18 and TRBJ2-3; D call uncertain. This CDR3 has 14 amino acids. V gave up 0 bases and J gave up 5 bases, with 9 bases separating them. Germline CDR1 and CDR2: KGHSH and LQKENI.